The present entry profiles one T cell receptor (beta chain) with its context. Naivety among CD8 cells was defined by CD45RO negativity and positive CCR7 selection, thereby excluding terminally differentiated effector memory CD45RA+ cells. This sample was included in a study of shared clonotypes between healthy human individuals. Measured with immunoSEQ multiplex PCR; TCRdb has only the in-frame clones, and not every one. The top ten clones hold under 2% of a sample with about 1.9 million clones, around 93% of them seen once. Trimming took 4 bases from V and 8 from J, leaving 15 bases between them. The CDR3 loop spans 14 amino acids. Germline V gene data show CDR1 as LNHDA and CDR2 as SQIVND (reference sequence).

Input material: naive CD8+ T cells from PBMCs. The chain combines TRBV19 with TRBJ2-1; D tentatively reads TRBD1 or TRBD2 (5 bases each). The clonotype originates from a man aged 18-30 years in good health. Some clones in this sample may be carry-over from other donors' samples. In DNA, the CDR3 is TGTGCCAGTAGTACCGGGACGCCGCCGGATGAGCAGTTCTTC. It codes for CASSTGTPPDEQFF.